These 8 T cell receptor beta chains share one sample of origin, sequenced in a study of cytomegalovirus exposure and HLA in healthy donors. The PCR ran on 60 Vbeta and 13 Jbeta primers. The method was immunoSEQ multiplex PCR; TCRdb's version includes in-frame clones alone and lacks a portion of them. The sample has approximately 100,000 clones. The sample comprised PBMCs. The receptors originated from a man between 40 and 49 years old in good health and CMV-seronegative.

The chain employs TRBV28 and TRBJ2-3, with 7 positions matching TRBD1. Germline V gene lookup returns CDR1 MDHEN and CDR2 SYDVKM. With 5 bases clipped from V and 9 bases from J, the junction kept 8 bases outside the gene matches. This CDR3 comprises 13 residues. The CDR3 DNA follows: TGTGCCAGCAGTCGACCTGAGGGGGCGACGCAGTATTTT. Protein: CASSRPEGATQYF.

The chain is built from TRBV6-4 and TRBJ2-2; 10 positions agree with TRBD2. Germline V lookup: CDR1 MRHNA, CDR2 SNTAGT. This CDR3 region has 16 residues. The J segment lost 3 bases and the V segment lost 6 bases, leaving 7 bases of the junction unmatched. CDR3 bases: TGTGCCAGCAGCTCCCTAGCGGGAGCGTACACCGGGGAGCTGTTTTTT. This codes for CASSSLAGAYTGELFF.

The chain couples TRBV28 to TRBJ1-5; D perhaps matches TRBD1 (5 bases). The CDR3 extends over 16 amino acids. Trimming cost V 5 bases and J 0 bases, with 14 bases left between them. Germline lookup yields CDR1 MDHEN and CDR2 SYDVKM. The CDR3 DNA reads TGTGCCAGCAGTGGGGGGACGGATTATAGCAATCAGCCCCAGCATTTT. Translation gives CASSGGTDYSNQPQHF.

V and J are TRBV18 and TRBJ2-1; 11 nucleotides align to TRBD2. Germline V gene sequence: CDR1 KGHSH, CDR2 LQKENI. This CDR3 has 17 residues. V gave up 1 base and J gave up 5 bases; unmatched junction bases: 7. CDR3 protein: CASSPLRLAGPNNEQFF. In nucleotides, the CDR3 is TGTGCCAGCTCACCACTTAGACTAGCGGGACCTAACAATGAGCAGTTCTTC.

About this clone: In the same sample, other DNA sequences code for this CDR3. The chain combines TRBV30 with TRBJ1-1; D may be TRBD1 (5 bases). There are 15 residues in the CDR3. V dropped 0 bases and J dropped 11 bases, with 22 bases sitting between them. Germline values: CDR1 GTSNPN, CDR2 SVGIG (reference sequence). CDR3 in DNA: TGTGCCTGGAGTGTACTTTCGGGTGGGGCTCCAAACGCTTTCTTT. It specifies CAWSVLSGGAPNAFF. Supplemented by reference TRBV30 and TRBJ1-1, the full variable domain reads SQTIHQWPATLVQPVGSPLSLECTVEGTSNPNLYWYRQAAGRGLQLLFYSVGIGQISSEVPQNLSASRPQDRQFILSSKKLLLSDSGFYLCAWSVLSGGAPNAFFGQGTRLTVV.

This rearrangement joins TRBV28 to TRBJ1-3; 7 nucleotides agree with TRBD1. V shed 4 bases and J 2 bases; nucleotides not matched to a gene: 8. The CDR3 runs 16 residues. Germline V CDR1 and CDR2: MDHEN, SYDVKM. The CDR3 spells CASSSPDRVTGNTIYF. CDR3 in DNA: TGTGCCAGCAGTTCGCCCGACAGGGTTACTGGAAACACCATATATTTT. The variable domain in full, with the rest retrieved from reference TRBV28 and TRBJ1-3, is DVKVTQSSRYLVKRTGEKVFLECVQDMDHENMFWYRQDPGLGLRLIYFSYDVKMKEKGDIPEGYSVSREKKERFSLILESASTNQTSMYLCASSSPDRVTGNTIYFGEGSWLTVV.

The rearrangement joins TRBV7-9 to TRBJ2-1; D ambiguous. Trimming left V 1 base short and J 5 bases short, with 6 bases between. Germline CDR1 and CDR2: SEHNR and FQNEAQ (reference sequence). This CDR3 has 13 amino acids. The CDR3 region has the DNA TGTGCCAGCAGCTTAGACACCCACAATGAGCAGTTCTTC. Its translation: CASSLDTHNEQFF.

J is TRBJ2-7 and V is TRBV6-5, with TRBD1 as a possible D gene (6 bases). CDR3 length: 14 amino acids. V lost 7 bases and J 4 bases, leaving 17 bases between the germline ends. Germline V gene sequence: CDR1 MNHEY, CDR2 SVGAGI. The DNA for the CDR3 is TGTGCCAGCAAAACCGGACAGTTAAGTTACGAGCAGTACTTC. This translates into CASKTGQLSYEQYF.